These 4 T cell receptor beta chains came from one sample sequenced in a study of a mutant IDH1 vaccine in newly diagnosed glioma. Profiled with immunoSEQ multiplex PCR; TCRdb holds only in-frame clones, not every one. The sample shows approximately 100,000 clones, 80% to 90% of them seen only once. Stated time point: baseline, week 1 (first vaccination visit). Regarding treatment: pre-vaccination baseline after standard-of-care therapy. The sequenced sample was PBMCs, obtained from a glioma patient treated with radiotherapy, temozolomide or both. These receptors came from a woman between 45 and 65 years old with glioma.

The rearrangement joins TRBV4-1 to TRBJ2-1; 9 nucleotides line up with TRBD2. Trimming at V came to 7 bases and at J to 7 bases, leaving 17 bases not matched to a gene. Germline V lookup: CDR1 MGHRA, CDR2 YSYEKL. CDR3 length equals 17 residues. The CDR3 bases are TGCGCCAGCACCCCGCAAGATAGGCGGGAGGGCCGTAATGAGCAGTTCTTC. Translating it yields CASTPQDRREGRNEQFF.

CDR3 in DNA: TGCAGCGTGCTCACTCTGCCTGGGGGGAGCGAGCAGTACTTC. This sequence encodes CSVLTLPGGSEQYF. The chain links TRBV29-1 to TRBJ2-5, with D possibly matching TRBD2 (6 bases). The J call may be faulty, since TRBJ2-7 better matches the DNA end. In germline, CDR1 is SQVTM, CDR2 ANQGSEA. The CDR3 length is 14 residues.

Only one count was recorded for this clone. The chain is built from TRBV7-9 and TRBJ2-7; D gene uncertain. The V and J ends lost 1 base and 3 bases respectively, with 10 bases between them. This CDR3 comprises 14 residues. Germline values: CDR1 SEHNR, CDR2 FQNEAQ (reference sequence). CDR3 coding DNA: TGTGCCAGCAGCTTAGGGACCCTGGGCTACGAGCAGTACTTC. It is translated as CASSLGTLGYEQYF.

This clone was observed a single time. This chain connects TRBV5-4 to TRBJ2-3, with 12 bases matching TRBD2. There are 15 residues in the CDR3. Per germline, CDR1 SGHNT and CDR2 YYREEE (reference sequence). V gave up 4 bases and J gave up 2 bases; unmatched junction bases: 2. The CDR3 sequence: CASSGTSGSTDTQYF. CDR3 bases: TGTGCCAGCAGCGGGACTAGCGGGTCCACAGATACGCAGTATTTT.